Sequencing of this T cell receptor (beta chain) was carried out in a study of T-cell reconstitution after alpha-beta-depleted transplantation in children listed by TCRdb under 2016. Broadly, across the study: The study quantitatively tracked T-cell immune reconstitution after TCRalphabeta/CD19-depleted allogeneic hematopoietic cell transplantation in children using TCR repertoire profiling.

The library was obtained by PCR. These reads were obtained on an Illumina HiSeq 2500. TCR library preparation used molecular barcoding, with unique molecular identifiers applied to normalize quantification of the TCRbeta repertoire. Using fastp at Q25 and MiXCR, TCRdb reprocessed the public reads and kept productive beta chains. Rows merge per CDR3 protein into single entries with the most common DNA and genes. Counted in this sample were about 540,000 distinct CDR3 sequences; approximately 20% of them appeared once. The top ten clones comprise less than 4% of the sample. Of note for this clonotype: Its antigen specificity is not known. Base qualities are missing; no much larger clone stands one base away.

CDR1 SEHNR and CDR2 FQNEAQ were looked up in the germline V gene (reference sequence). The CDR3 starts with the cysteine, ends with the phenylalanine, and has 14 residues. Of all the DNA, just the CDR3 is kept, 42 bases in frame from base 1. V is reduced by 5 bases and J by 5 bases, leaving a spacing of 16 bases between them. This clonotype was sampled from a human donor who donated a stem cell graft to a child with acute lymphoblastic leukemia. This sample comprised PBMCs from the stem cell graft donor, obtained from the stem cell graft. This chain joins TRBV7-9 to TRBJ2-7, and possibly TRBD2, on 6 matching bases. The sequence in DNA is TGTGCCAGCAGCCCTAAGGAGGGGTCACACGAGCAGTACTTC. Its coded protein is CASSPKEGSHEQYF.